These T cell receptor beta chains were read from a single sample in a study of blood T cell repertoires in COVID-19. Sequenced by immunoSEQ multiplex PCR; TCRdb stores in-frame clones only, minus some. The sample holds hundreds of thousands of clones; 75% to 90% are singletons and the top ten take roughly a tenth. Material for sequencing was PBMCs or T cells enriched from blood (not recorded which). These receptors all stem from a woman aged 40 to 50 who had recovered from COVID-19. Each CDR3 is given with its conserved first and last residue. The D gene is left open where the match is weak. Clone size is not always given. Where it is, it says once, few, many or a class for expanded clones.

TRBJ1-6 NA NA 13 TRBV19 CASSIAGNSPLHF TGTGCCAGTAGTATAGCAGGGAACTCACCCCTCCACTTT
TRBJ2-1 TRBD1 NA 13 TRBV6-5 CASSSTGVHEQFF TGTGCCAGCAGTTCAACAGGGGTTCATGAGCAGTTCTTC
TRBJ1-2 NA NA 15 TRBV6-5 CASSIRRQADYGYTF TGTGCCAGCAGCATTCGGAGACAGGCGGACTATGGCTACACCTTC
TRBJ2-1 TRBD2 NA 16 TRBV6-4 CASSDLPGLVHNEQFF TGTGCCAGCAGTGACTTACCGGGACTAGTCCACAATGAGCAGTTCTTC
TRBJ2-3 TRBD2 NA 16 TRBV27 CASRSGLAPSTDTQYF TGTGCCAGCAGGTCGGGACTAGCGCCCAGCACAGATACGCAGTATTTT
TRBJ2-3 TRBD2 NA 15 TRBV19 CASSINGDYPDTQYF TGTGCCAGTAGTATTAATGGGGACTACCCAGATACGCAGTATTTT
TRBJ2-3 NA NA 13 TRBV3-1/TRBV3-2 CASSSGTGDAQYF TGTGCCAGCAGCTCCGGGACGGGAGATGCGCAGTATTTT
TRBJ1-2 NA NA 13 TRBV28 CASSLNGAGGYTF TGTGCCAGCAGTTTAAACGGGGCGGGAGGCTACACCTTC
TRBJ2-3 NA few 13 TRBV12-3/TRBV12-4 CASSLDRVDTQYF TGTGCCAGCAGTTTAGACAGGGTAGATACGCAGTATTTT
TRBJ1-6 NA NA 16 TRBV11-2 CASSQGTWLGNSPLHF TGTGCCAGCAGCCAGGGGACCTGGCTAGGCAATTCACCCCTCCACTTT
TRBJ2-3 TRBD2 NA 16 TRBV28 CASSLEAGGPLNTQYF TGTGCCAGCAGTTTAGAAGCGGGGGGGCCCTTAAATACGCAGTATTTT
TRBJ2-5 TRBD2 NA 15 TRBV18 CASSPSLAAQETQYF TGTGCCAGCTCACCGAGTCTAGCGGCCCAAGAGACCCAGTACTTC
TRBJ2-3 TRBD1 NA 14 TRBV5-1 CASSVGQGADTQYF TGCGCCAGCAGCGTGGGACAGGGGGCAGATACGCAGTATTTT
TRBJ2-5 NA NA 15 TRBV19 CASNPIGGTKETQYF TGTGCCAGCAATCCAATCGGCGGGACGAAAGAGACCCAGTACTTC
TRBJ1-4 NA NA 15 TRBV7-6 CASSLEVGPNEKLFF TGTGCCAGCAGCTTAGAGGTGGGGCCTAATGAAAAACTGTTTTTT
TRBJ1-5 TRBD1 NA 14 TRBV6-5 CASSSTGGNQPQHF TGTGCCAGCAGTTCAACAGGGGGCAATCAGCCCCAGCATTTT
TRBJ2-7 TRBD2 NA 16 TRBV27 CASSSLTSGKPYEQYF TGTGCCAGCAGTTCCCTGACTAGCGGGAAACCCTACGAGCAGTACTTC
TRBJ2-1 NA NA 15 TRBV7-2 CASSLSRGTYNEQFF TGTGCCAGCAGCTTAAGCCGGGGAACCTACAATGAGCAGTTCTTC
TRBJ1-1 NA NA 11 TRBV18 CASSPDREAFF TGTGCCAGCTCACCAGACAGAGAAGCTTTCTTT
TRBJ2-7 NA NA 13 TRBV9 CASSVHPNYEQYF TGTGCCAGCAGCGTACACCCTAACTACGAGCAGTACTTC
TRBJ2-1 NA NA 14 TRBV10-3 CAISDPGSRDEQFF TGTGCCATCAGTGATCCCGGGAGTCGGGATGAGCAGTTCTTC
TRBJ1-6 NA NA 14 TRBV6-1 CASSDREQESPLHF TGTGCCAGCAGTGACCGGGAGCAGGAATCACCCCTCCACTTT
TRBJ2-5 NA NA 15 TRBV10-1 CASSESRGAGETQYF TGCGCCAGCAGTGAGTCGCGTGGGGCCGGAGAGACCCAGTACTTC
TRBJ1-2 NA NA 14 TRBV7-9 CASSPPGGNYGYTF TGTGCCAGCAGCCCCCCCGGAGGGAACTATGGCTACACCTTC
TRBJ1-1 NA NA 15 TRBV19 CASSIAEETNTEAFF TGTGCCAGTAGTATAGCCGAAGAGACAAACACTGAAGCTTTCTTT
TRBJ2-1 NA NA 14 TRBV9 CASSPQTGYNEQFF TGTGCCAGCAGCCCACAGACGGGATACAATGAGCAGTTCTTC
TRBJ1-2 NA NA 11 TRBV7-6 CASSSPVGYTF TGTGCCAGCAGCTCCCCTGTGGGCTACACCTTC
TRBJ2-2 TRBD2 NA 16 TRBV7-7 CASSFDPGLATGELFF TGTGCTAGCAGCTTCGATCCGGGACTAGCGACCGGGGAGCTGTTTTTT
TRBJ2-1 NA NA 12 TRBV18 CASSPLGNEQFF TGTGCCAGCTCACCCCTCGGTAATGAGCAGTTCTTC
TRBJ2-7 NA NA 14 TRBV5-4 CASSLLGSSYEQYF TGTGCCAGCAGCTTGTTAGGGAGCTCCTACGAGCAGTACTTC
TRBJ1-3 NA NA 14 TRBV11-3 CASSLGQPGNTIYF TGTGCCAGCAGCTTAGGACAGCCAGGAAACACCATATATTTT
TRBJ1-3 NA NA 15 TRBV7-8 CASSLGRVSGNTIYF TGTGCCAGCAGCTTAGGCAGGGTCTCTGGAAACACCATATATTTT
TRBJ2-5 NA NA 18 TRBV5-4 CASSLKGFASSRQETQYF TGTGCCAGCAGCCTAAAAGGGTTTGCTAGCTCTCGACAAGAGACCCAGTACTTC
TRBJ2-7 NA NA 13 TRBV12-3/TRBV12-4 CASSLVSGYEQYF TGTGCCAGCAGTTTAGTTAGCGGATACGAGCAGTACTTC
TRBJ2-5 TRBD1 NA 13 TRBV28 CASGSQGGETQYF TGTGCCAGCGGGTCACAGGGGGGAGAGACCCAGTACTTC
TRBJ1-2 TRBD1 few 16 TRBV7-2 CASSTSTGQPNYGYTF TGTGCCAGCAGCACAAGTACGGGACAGCCGAACTATGGCTACACCTTC
TRBJ1-1 TRBD1 NA 14 TRBV5-1 CASSRTGFGTEAFF TGCGCCAGCAGCAGGACAGGGTTCGGCACTGAAGCTTTCTTT
TRBJ1-5 NA NA 14 TRBV28 CASSRRQLNQPQHF TGTGCCAGCAGCCGGAGACAGCTAAATCAGCCCCAGCATTTT
TRBJ2-5 TRBD2 NA 15 TRBV7-3 CASSPSSGVTETQYF TGTGCCAGCAGCCCCTCTAGCGGGGTAACAGAGACCCAGTACTTC
TRBJ1-5 NA NA 13 TRBV24-1 CAIARGGGMPQHF TGTGCCATCGCCCGGGGGGGCGGGATGCCCCAGCATTTT
TRBJ2-2 NA NA 16 TRBV3-1/TRBV3-2 CASSQLRGGNTGELFF TGTGCCAGCAGCCAACTCCGAGGGGGGAACACCGGGGAGCTGTTTTTT
TRBJ2-5 TRBD2 NA 15 TRBV5-1 CASSLVLAGRETQYF TGCGCCAGCAGCTTGGTGTTAGCGGGTAGGGAGACCCAGTACTTC
TRBJ1-1 NA NA 15 TRBV28 CASSPWTDMNTEAFF TGTGCCAGCAGTCCGTGGACAGACATGAACACTGAAGCTTTCTTT
TRBJ1-5 NA NA 14 TRBV14 CASLWEGLCQPQHF TGTGCCAGCCTTTGGGAGGGTCTTTGTCAGCCCCAGCATTTT
TRBJ2-5 NA NA 13 TRBV12-3/TRBV12-4 CASSRGERETQYF TGTGCCAGCAGCCGCGGGGAACGGGAGACCCAGTACTTC
TRBJ2-6 NA NA 16 TRBV15 CATTRGRGSGANVLTF TGTGCCACCACGAGAGGCAGGGGAAGTGGGGCCAACGTCCTGACTTTC
TRBJ2-5 NA NA 12 TRBV5-1 CASRLDWGTQYF TGCGCCAGCAGACTAGACTGGGGGACCCAGTACTTC
TRBJ2-5 NA NA 17 TRBV3-1/TRBV3-2 CASSHPRPVELPWTQYF TGTGCCAGCAGCCACCCCCGCCCCGTAGAGCTTCCATGGACCCAGTACTTC
TRBJ2-4 TRBD1 NA 16 TRBV27 CASSRQGIVAKNIQYF TGTGCCAGCAGTAGACAGGGTATAGTGGCCAAAAACATTCAGTACTTC
TRBJ2-7 NA few 16 TRBV2 CASSPWGLQNPYEQYF TGTGCCAGCAGTCCTTGGGGGCTCCAAAACCCTTACGAGCAGTACTTC
TRBJ2-1 NA NA 17 TRBV5-1 CASSLAGTLTLMNEQFF TGCGCCAGCAGCTTAGCGGGTACACTGACTTTAATGAATGAGCAGTTCTTC
TRBJ2-6 NA NA 15 TRBV7-3 CASSLTGSGANVLTF TGTGCCAGCAGCCTCACAGGGTCTGGGGCCAACGTCCTGACTTTC
TRBJ2-7 TRBD2 NA 19 TRBV5-1 CASSLSGLAGGPRPYEQYF TGCGCCAGCAGCTTAAGTGGACTAGCGGGGGGACCTCGCCCCTACGAGCAGTACTTC
TRBJ2-1 TRBD2 NA 15 TRBV27 CASSPPGLAAVEQFF TGTGCCAGCAGCCCTCCTGGACTAGCGGCGGTTGAGCAGTTCTTC